A single sample gave rise to the 21 T cell receptor beta chains below, sequenced in a study of blood T cell repertoires in COVID-19. Profiled with immunoSEQ multiplex PCR; TCRdb holds only in-frame clones, not every one. The sample shows more than 85,000 clones, 70% to 90% of them seen only once. The sample comprised peripheral blood. These receptors were collected from a woman aged 80 or over with acute or convalescent COVID-19.

The chain joins TRBV6-4 to TRBJ2-2; weak D call: TRBD2 (5 bases). CDR1 MRHNA and CDR2 SNTAGT come from the germline V gene. Trimming cost V 3 bases and J 3 bases, with 11 bases left between them. CDR3 length: 15 residues. This CDR3 reads CASSEGNGDTGELFF. The CDR3 coding sequence is TGTGCCAGCAGTGAGGGGAACGGGGACACCGGGGAGCTGTTTTTT.

The V call is TRBV23-1, the J call TRBJ2-7; possible D gene TRBD2, 5 bases. TRBV23-1 is sorted into the ORF group, with uncertain function. CDR3 length equals 20 residues. The ends were cut back, 1 base at V and 0 bases at J, with 25 bases in the middle. The CDR3 region is CASSQFRSLDGETLSYEQYF. The CDR3 region has the DNA TGCGCCAGCAGTCAATTCCGGTCCCTGGACGGGGAAACCCTCTCCTACGAGCAGTACTTC.

V and J are TRBV6-2 or TRBV6-3 and TRBJ2-7; D not resolved. The length of the CDR3 is 15 residues. The germline V and J ends were trimmed by 2 bases and 3 bases, with 14 bases remaining between them. Germline V gives CDR1 MNHEY, CDR2 SVGEGT. CDR3 sequence: CASSYPTNIDYEQYF. The CDR3 DNA sequence: TGTGCCAGCAGTTACCCGACAAATATTGACTACGAGCAGTACTTC.

This clone was found many times. The CDR3 DNA sequence: TGTGCCAGCAGCCTATACAGGGGGCTTGGCTACACCTTC. Translating it yields CASSLYRGLGYTF. The V gene is TRBV7-9, the J gene TRBJ1-2, with 9 bases that match TRBD1. This CDR3 has 13 residues. The germline V gene encodes CDR1 SEHNR and CDR2 FQNEAQ (reference sequence). The J segment lost 7 bases and the V segment lost 5 bases, leaving 5 bases of the junction unmatched.

The chain links TRBV10-3 to TRBJ1-1; D possibly corresponds to TRBD1 (6 bases). The CDR3 extends over 14 amino acids. Looked up from germline, CDR1 is ENHRY and CDR2 is SYGVKD. V was clipped by 0 bases and J by 5 bases, with 10 bases between them. The CDR3 sequence is CAISESQGRTEAFF. The CDR3 coding sequence is TGTGCCATCAGTGAGTCTCAGGGGCGGACTGAAGCTTTCTTT.

V and J are TRBV27 and TRBJ2-7, with D perhaps TRBD1 (6 bases). V lost 8 bases, J lost 3 bases, and 11 bases lay in between. There are 12 residues in the CDR3. Germline CDR1 is MNHEY and CDR2 is SMNVEV (reference sequence). This CDR3 reads CASRKQGYEQYF. The CDR3, as DNA: TGTGCCAGCCGTAAACAGGGCTACGAGCAGTACTTC.

The chain couples TRBV7-9 to TRBJ2-1; possibly TRBD1 for D (7 bases). Germline assignment: CDR1 SEHNR and CDR2 FQNEAQ (reference sequence). CDR3 size: 13 residues. CDR3 amino acids: CQGEDRTTGEQFF. The CDR3 DNA is TGTCAGGGGGAGGACAGGACAACGGGTGAGCAGTTCTTC. The full variable domain, rest sourced from reference TRBV7-9 and TRBJ2-1, is DTGVSQNPRHKITKRGQNVTFRCDPISEHNRLYWYRQTLGQGPEFLTYFQNEAQLEKSRLLSDRFSAERPKGSFSTLEIQRTEQGDSAMYLCQGEDRTTGEQFFGPGTRLTVL.

J is TRBJ2-5 and V is TRBV3-1 (or the pseudogene TRBV3-2); 9 bases fit TRBD2. The CDR3 sequence is 16 residues long. Germline CDR1 and CDR2: LGHDT and YNNKEL (reference sequence). The junction had 7 bases not matched to a gene; V was cut back by 0 bases and J by 5 bases. The CDR3 nucleotides are TGTGCCAGCAGCCAAGATATTAGCGGGAGAATTGAGACCCAGTACTTC. Residues: CASSQDISGRIETQYF.

The chain links TRBV7-2 to TRBJ2-1, with TRBD1 matching 7 bases. The germline V gene has CDR1 SGHTA and CDR2 FQGNSA. The V and J ends lost 3 bases and 9 bases, in that order; junction bases with no gene match: 5. The CDR3 spans 13 residues. The CDR3 loop is CASSFDRVSEQFF. The CDR3, as DNA: TGTGCCAGCAGCTTTGACAGGGTTAGTGAGCAGTTCTTC. Together with reference TRBV7-2 and TRBJ2-1, the CDR3 gives the full variable domain: GAGVSQSPSNKVTEKGKDVELRCDPISGHTALYWYRQSLGQGLEFLIYFQGNSAPDKSGLPSDRFSAERTGGSVSTLTIQRTQQEDSAVYLCASSFDRVSEQFFGPGTRLTVL.

This clone was observed a single time. This chain joins TRBV2 and TRBJ1-5; tentative D call: TRBD1 (6 bases). With 4 bases removed from V and 4 bases from J, the gap between germline ends came to 11 bases. This CDR3 is 14 amino acids long. Germline lookup yields CDR1 SNHLY and CDR2 FYNNEI. CDR3 protein: CASSADTGNQPQHF. For the CDR3, the DNA is TGTGCCAGCAGTGCAGATACAGGGAATCAGCCCCAGCATTTT. The entire variable domain, with the rest obtained from reference TRBV2 and TRBJ1-5, is as follows: EPEVTQTPSHQVTQMGQEVILRCVPISNHLYFYWYRQILGQKVEFLVSFYNNEISEKSEIFDDQFSVERPDGSNFTLKIRSTKLEDSAMYFCASSADTGNQPQHFGDGTRLSIL.

The gene calls are TRBV7-3 and TRBJ2-5; D possibly corresponds to TRBD2 (6 bases). Germline V gene lookup returns CDR1 SGHTA and CDR2 FQGTGA. This CDR3 has 16 amino acids. V was shortened by 2 bases and J by 5 bases, with 18 bases between the two germline ends. The DNA for the CDR3 is TGTGCCAGCAGCTTACAGCCTGCGGGGACGGGGGAGACCCAGTACTTC. Translation gives CASSLQPAGTGETQYF.

This chain connects TRBV11-1 to TRBJ1-1, with 7 bases identical to TRBD1. The CDR3 loop spans 12 amino acids. The V gene's germline CDR1 is SGHAT and CDR2 FQDESV (reference sequence). With V trimmed by 4 bases and J by 8 bases, 4 bases remained unmatched. For the CDR3, the DNA is TGTGCCAGCAGCTCTGGGACAGCGGAAGCTTTCTTT. It encodes CASSSGTAEAFF.

This rearrangement joins TRBV5-5 to TRBJ1-3; D remains ambiguous. CDR1 is SGHKS, CDR2 YYEKEE, per germline (reference sequence). CDR3 length: 15 residues. The germline V and J ends were trimmed by 1 base and 0 bases, with 8 bases remaining between them. This chain's CDR3 is CASSLLSVSGNTIYF. CDR3 nucleotides: TGTGCCAGCAGCTTGTTATCGGTCTCTGGAAACACCATATATTTT.

V is TRBV7-3 and J is TRBJ1-1; no reliable D call. The CDR3 extends over 13 amino acids. CDR1 is SGHTA and CDR2 is FQGTGA in the germline V gene. The V end lost 2 bases, the J end lost 3 bases, and 7 bases lay between the germline ends. CDR3 nucleotides: TGTGCCAGCAGCTTACCCGGGGACACTGAAGCTTTCTTT. It specifies CASSLPGDTEAFF.

The J gene is TRBJ2-1, the V gene TRBV7-3, with a weak D call TRBD2 (7 bases). Germline CDR1 reads SGHTA; CDR2 reads FQGTGA. The CDR3 has 13 residues. The V end lost 2 bases, the J end lost 9 bases, and 11 bases lay between the germline ends. DNA for the CDR3: TGTGCCAGCAGCTTAGGGGGGGCTGCTGAGCAGTTCTTC. Translating it yields CASSLGGAAEQFF.

The chain employs TRBV4-3 and TRBJ2-5, with D perhaps matching TRBD1 (5 bases). Germline values: CDR1 LGHNA, CDR2 YSLEER. The germline V and J ends were trimmed by 0 bases and 5 bases, with 13 bases remaining between them. The CDR3 length is 15 residues. This CDR3 reads CASSQDIGVQETQYF. CDR3 nucleotides: TGCGCCAGCAGCCAAGATATAGGGGTTCAGGAGACCCAGTACTTC.

V usage is TRBV25-1 and J usage is TRBJ2-5, with TRBD1 as a possible D gene (5 bases). The CDR3 totals 15 residues. Germline loops: CDR1 MGHDK, CDR2 SYGVNS. The V end was cut by 3 bases, the J end by 5 bases, with 16 bases between. This CDR3 reads CASSDTRGAGETQYF. Here the CDR3 DNA reads TGTGCCAGCAGTGACACTCGAGGAGCAGGGGAGACCCAGTACTTC.

The rearrangement links TRBV28 to TRBJ1-3; maybe TRBD1 (5 bases). The CDR3 is 15 amino acids. Trimming left V 4 bases short and J 4 bases short, with 14 bases between. Germline CDR1 is MDHEN and CDR2 is SYDVKM. The CDR3 loop reads CASSSWGDLGNTIYF. As DNA, the CDR3 is TGTGCCAGCAGTTCTTGGGGCGACTTGGGAAACACCATATATTTT.

V and J are TRBV7-2 and TRBJ2-3, with 10 nucleotides matching TRBD1. Trimming at V came to 2 bases and at J to 2 bases, leaving 4 bases not matched to a gene. The CDR3 totals 16 residues. CDR1 is SGHTA, CDR2 FQGNSA, per germline. The CDR3 reads CASSLRGQGDTDTQYF. CDR3 DNA sequence: TGTGCCAGCAGCTTACGAGGACAGGGGGACACAGATACGCAGTATTTT.

This rearrangement joins TRBV4-2 to TRBJ1-5; D perhaps matches TRBD1 (6 bases). The CDR3 extends over 15 amino acids. Trimming removed 0 bases from V and 1 base from J, with 7 bases in between. Germline loops: CDR1 LGHNA, CDR2 YNFKEQ. The CDR3 DNA reads as TGTGCCAGCAGCCAAGAGCAGGGGAGCAATCAGCCCCAGCATTTT. Translated: CASSQEQGSNQPQHF.

This clone appeared a few times. The chain uses TRBV19 and TRBJ1-5; TRBD1 is a possible D gene (6 bases). Germline lookup yields CDR1 LNHDA and CDR2 SQIVND (reference sequence). This CDR3 spans 14 amino acids. V lost 8 bases and J 0 bases, leaving 11 bases between the germline ends. The CDR3 protein is CASFDRYSNQPQHF. In DNA form, the CDR3 reads TGTGCCAGTTTCGACAGGTATAGCAATCAGCCCCAGCATTTT.